This T cell receptor (beta chain) comes out of a study of cytomegalovirus exposure and HLA in healthy donors. The CDR3 has 14 amino acids. Germline CDR1 reads SGHRS; CDR2 reads YFSETQ. Trimming took off 0 bases at V and 3 bases at J, with 9 bases between the two ends. Findings of the study overall: A prior analysis recorded that most TCR beta V segments were productive about 90% or about 30% of the time. In a later analysis, DRB1 alleles had the most associated TCRs; HLA-C alleles the fewest. According to the study, 150 to 200 TCR beta chains were cytomegalovirus-associated. In a later analysis, specific HLA alleles were associated with around 17,000 TCR beta sequences at a 0.05 false discovery rate.

The PCR used 60 Vbeta and 13 Jbeta primers. Generated by immunoSEQ multiplex PCR, the TCRdb table keeps only in-frame clones and is missing some. Of 100,000 to 150,000 clones in the sample, 70% to 85% were seen once. With regard to this clone: Its matching antigen is unknown.

The sequenced sample consisted of PBMCs. This clonotype was obtained from a boy between 2 and 10 years old in good health and CMV-seronegative. The genes are TRBV5-1 and TRBJ1-2; the D is unclear. The CDR3 here is CASSLEWGDYGYTF. The CDR3 DNA follows: TGCGCCAGCAGCTTGGAGTGGGGAGACTATGGCTACACCTTC.